A single sample gave rise to the 17 T cell receptor beta chains below, sequenced in a study of post-analysis software for immune sequencing data (dated by TCRdb to 2015 to 2017). Overall study results and their limits: Several TRBV segments, including TRBV5-6, TRBV5-1 and TRBV20-1, were significantly more frequent in patients than controls.

Libraries were constructed by PCR. Sequencing relied on an Illumina HiSeq 2500. Unique molecular identifiers were incorporated into TCR beta cDNA libraries to reduce PCR and sequencing biases. TCRdb passed the public sequencing reads through fastp at Q25 and MiXCR, retaining productive beta sequences. CDR3 protein duplicates are merged, each entry listing the most common genes and DNA. Across this sample there are hundreds of thousands of distinct CDR3 sequences, with roughly 38% seen only once. Of the sample, 7.5% to 8.5% is held by the ten largest clones. Their target antigens are unknown. The sample comprised blood. All receptors derive from a girl aged 2 to 10 with multiple sclerosis.

This clonotype was found a few times. Here the CDR3 DNA reads TGTGCCAGCTCAACGGCAGGGGGTAGGGTTACAGATACGCAGTATTTT. Translating gives CASSTAGGRVTDTQYF. The chain uses TRBV18 and TRBJ2-3, with 7 nucleotides matching TRBD1. CDR1 and CDR2 (germline): KGHSH, LQKENI. The ends lost 5 bases at V and 3 bases at J; junction bases unmatched: 11. The CDR3 spans 16 residues. Variable domain in full (rest from reference TRBV18 and TRBJ2-3): NAGVMQNPRHLVRRRGQEARLRCSPMKGHSHVYWYRQLPEEGLKFMVYLQKENIIDESGMPKERFSAEFPKEGPSILRIQQVVRGDSAAYFCASSTAGGRVTDTQYFGPGTRLTVL.

The J gene is TRBJ2-3, the V gene TRBV20-1; D ambiguous. V was clipped by 5 bases and J by 4 bases, with 10 bases between them. The CDR3 spans 12 residues. CDR1 is DFQATT, CDR2 SNEGSKA, per germline (reference sequence). The CDR3 here is CSAGPSADTQYF. CDR3 DNA sequence: TGCAGTGCTGGGCCCTCGGCAGATACGCAGTATTTT.

The rearrangement uses TRBV28 and TRBJ2-3; D is possibly TRBD1 (5 bases). This CDR3 has 14 residues. CDR1 is MDHEN, CDR2 SYDVKM, per germline. V lost 6 bases, J lost 4 bases, and 14 bases lay in between. The DNA of the CDR3 is TGTGCCAGCAGCACAAAGGGGTGGGCAGATACGCAGTATTTT. It translates to CASSTKGWADTQYF. Variable domain in full (rest from reference TRBV28 and TRBJ2-3): DVKVTQSSRYLVKRTGEKVFLECVQDMDHENMFWYRQDPGLGLRLIYFSYDVKMKEKGDIPEGYSVSREKKERFSLILESASTNQTSMYLCASSTKGWADTQYFGPGTRLTVL.

This clonotype was observed at least ten times. The genes are TRBV7-2 and TRBJ2-7, with TRBD1 matching 7 bases. CDR1 and CDR2 (germline): SGHTA, FQGNSA. V dropped 5 bases and J dropped 4; count of bases not matched to a gene: 8. The CDR3 covers 14 residues. The CDR3 here is CASSHPGQLYEQYF. Written as DNA, the CDR3 is TGTGCCAGCAGCCATCCGGGACAGCTTTACGAGCAGTACTTC.

This chain joins TRBV7-9 and TRBJ2-3, with D maybe TRBD1 (6 bases). The V and J ends lost 5 bases and 2 bases respectively, with 11 bases between them. The germline CDR1 and CDR2 sequences are SEHNR and FQNEAQ (reference sequence). There are 14 residues in the CDR3. The CDR3 nucleotides are TGTGCCAGCAGCCCGGGACACCTCACAGATACGCAGTATTTT. Translating it yields CASSPGHLTDTQYF.

The sample holds a few counts of this clonotype. The chain's CDR3 is CASSYSADSSDDQETQYF. DNA for the CDR3: TGTGCCAGCAGTTACTCCGCGGACAGTTCTGACGACCAAGAGACCCAGTACTTC. The chain couples TRBV6-5 to TRBJ2-5; perhaps TRBD1 as D (6 bases). Germline-derived CDR1 and CDR2 are MNHEY and SVGAGI. V lost 0 bases to trimming and J lost 0 bases, with 17 bases between them. CDR3 size: 18 residues.

V usage is TRBV13 and J usage is TRBJ2-7; 8 positions agree with TRBD2. V shed 4 bases and J 3 bases; nucleotides not matched to a gene: 5. CDR1 is PRHDT and CDR2 is FYEKMQ in the germline V gene (reference sequence). The CDR3 spans 14 residues. CDR3 DNA: TGTGCCAGCAGCTCCGGACTAGCACTCTACGAGCAGTACTTC. This encodes CASSSGLALYEQYF.

The chain uses TRBV7-2 and TRBJ2-7, with 7 bases fitting TRBD2. Germline values: CDR1 SGHTA, CDR2 FQGNSA. J lost 3 bases, V lost 4 bases, and 9 bases had no gene match. The CDR3 contains 15 residues. In DNA form, the CDR3 reads TGTGCCAGCAGCTCCGGAAGGACTAGTATCTACGAGCAGTACTTC. Protein sequence: CASSSGRTSIYEQYF.

The chain combines TRBV20-1 with TRBJ2-5; D perhaps matches TRBD2 (7 bases). The CDR3 covers 14 residues. V lost 3 bases and J 4 bases, leaving 15 bases between the germline ends. Germline V gene data show CDR1 as DFQATT and CDR2 as SNEGSKA (reference sequence). The CDR3 protein is CSARGAGLLETQYF. CDR3 bases: TGCAGTGCTAGGGGGGCGGGACTACTAGAGACCCAGTACTTC.

This clonotype was seen more than once but under ten times. CDR3 DNA: TGTGCCAGCAGTCGGCAGCGGGGGGATGAGCAGTTCTTC. Its translation: CASSRQRGDEQFF. The chain links TRBV7-2 to TRBJ2-1; 9 nucleotides align to TRBD2. CDR3 size: 13 residues. Germline V CDR1 and CDR2: SGHTA, FQGNSA. V was pared by 6 bases and J by 8 bases, with 5 bases of the junction left unmatched.

This clonotype showed up just a few times. V and J are TRBV5-5 and TRBJ1-2; D gene unclear. V dropped 1 base and J dropped 0 bases, with 10 bases sitting between them. In germline, CDR1 is SGHKS, CDR2 YYEKEE (reference sequence). There are 15 residues in the CDR3. CDR3 residues: CASSLLVGSNYGYTF. CDR3 DNA sequence: TGTGCCAGCAGCTTGCTGGTGGGTTCTAACTATGGCTACACCTTC.

The chain carries TRBV28 and TRBJ2-7; 9 nucleotides align to TRBD1. Looked up from germline, CDR1 is MDHEN and CDR2 is SYDVKM. Losses at the gene ends were 5 bases for V and 6 bases for J; bases not matched to a gene: 8. The CDR3 length is 14 residues. The CDR3 loop is CASSPGDRVAEQYF. CDR3 nucleotide sequence: TGTGCCAGCAGTCCTGGGGACAGGGTGGCCGAGCAGTACTTC.

The J gene is TRBJ2-1, the V gene TRBV4-1; possibly TRBD1 for D (5 bases). Germline-derived CDR1 and CDR2 are MGHRA and YSYEKL. V was pared by 4 bases and J by 8 bases, with 18 bases between. CDR3 length equals 15 residues. Written as DNA, the CDR3 is TGCGCCAGCAGCCTTCAAACCATCCAGGGCCATGAGCAGTTCTTC. Amino acids: CASSLQTIQGHEQFF.

The genes are TRBV20-1 and TRBJ2-7, with D possibly being TRBD1 (6 bases). The CDR3 covers 14 residues. Per the germline V gene, CDR1 is DFQATT and CDR2 is SNEGSKA (reference sequence). The V and J ends lost 5 bases and 2 bases respectively, with 16 bases between them. This CDR3 is CSAQFGRGAYEQYF. The CDR3 DNA reads TGCAGTGCTCAATTCGGCAGGGGAGCCTACGAGCAGTACTTC.

The CDR3 reads CASSPGDRLASLNTEAFF. The CDR3 coding sequence is TGTGCCAGCAGCCCCGGCGACAGGCTCGCGAGTTTGAACACTGAAGCTTTCTTT. The gene calls are TRBV7-2 and TRBJ1-1; tentative D call: TRBD1 (6 bases). The CDR3 runs 18 residues. V was cut by 5 bases and J by 0 bases, with 22 bases left in between. The germline V gene has CDR1 SGHTA and CDR2 FQGNSA. Filled out from reference TRBV7-2 and TRBJ1-1, the complete variable domain reads GAGVSQSPSNKVTEKGKDVELRCDPISGHTALYWYRQSLGQGLEFLIYFQGNSAPDKSGLPSDRFSAERTGGSVSTLTIQRTQQEDSAVYLCASSPGDRLASLNTEAFFGQGTRLTVV.

This clonotype was observed a handful of times. This chain joins TRBV5-1 and TRBJ2-1; tentatively, D is TRBD1 (5 bases). The CDR3 extends over 18 amino acids. Trimming cost V 0 bases and J 0 bases, with 16 bases left between them. Germline assignment: CDR1 SGHRS and CDR2 YFSETQ. The CDR3 protein is CASSLGWGNPGSYNEQFF. DNA for the CDR3: TGCGCCAGCAGCTTGGGATGGGGCAACCCGGGCTCCTACAATGAGCAGTTCTTC.

V is TRBV28 and J is TRBJ2-7, with 9 nucleotides matching TRBD1. Germline CDR1 reads MDHEN; CDR2 reads SYDVKM. With V trimmed by 3 bases and J by 9 bases, 15 bases remained unmatched. The CDR3 covers 16 residues. The DNA for the CDR3 is TGTGCCAGCAGTTTTAATGAGGGACAGGGACCTTTTGGGCAGTACTTC. This sequence encodes CASSFNEGQGPFGQYF.